One and the same sample provided the 21 T cell receptor beta chains below, sequenced in a study of CD8+ T cells in alopecia areata. Extracted RNA was reverse transcribed into cDNA, the sequencing template. Clones were read by immunoSEQ multiplex PCR, and TCRdb kept only the in-frame ones, dropping some. Singletons are absent from the sample, which has over 250,000 clones. Markers including CD4, CD8alpha, NKG2D and NKG2ACE guided sorting of pooled cutaneous lymph node cells. Material: CD4+ T cells sorted from a lymph node. These receptors all come from a C3H/HeJ mouse with alopecia areata. Mouse strain MHC haplotype: H2-k.

Remarks on this clone: A clone one base away is much larger, so this may be a read error. Gene names are mouse gene names. CDR3 region: CASSQGTGGSDYTF. The covered CDR3 bases are TGTGCCAGCAGCCAAGGGACAGGGGGCTCC. This chain joins TRBV2 and TRBJ1-2; 10 bases line up with TRBD1. With the read ending 4 residues before the CDR3 end, the germline J gene is used to fill in that end. J was trimmed by 4 bases and V by 1 base; bases with no gene match: 0. The CDR3 contains 14 residues. Germline assignment: CDR1 LGHNA and CDR2 YSYQKL.

Note on this clone: The gene names here belong to mouse. The CDR3 goes on 4 residues after the read ends, and that part is filled in from the germline J gene. Other nucleotide sequences from this sample produce the same CDR3. The chain couples TRBV17 to TRBJ2-5, with D tentatively TRBD2 (5 bases). This CDR3 has 14 residues. The germline V gene encodes CDR1 MNHDT and CDR2 YYDKIL. Trimming stripped 1 base from V and 0 bases from J, with 5 bases between. CDR3: CASSRVGNQDTQYF. The DNA read from the CDR3 is TGTGCTAGCAGTAGAGTGGGGAACCAAGAC.

This clone was seen many times. Mouse names are used for the genes. The DNA ends 4 residues before the CDR3 does, and the rest of the CDR3 is filled in from the germline J gene. The same CDR3 can be traced to other DNA sequences in this sample. This chain uses TRBV5 with TRBJ2-1; tentatively, D is TRBD1 (6 bases). V was pared by 2 bases and J by 0 bases, with 8 bases between. There are 15 residues in the CDR3. Germline assignment: CDR1 LGHNA and CDR2 YNLKQL (reference sequence). The CDR3 here is CASSQQGRNYAEQFF. The DNA read from the CDR3 is TGTGCCAGCAGCCAACAGGGGCGTAACTATGCT.

This clone was counted between two and nine times. These gene names are mouse names. Read data end 4 residues before the CDR3 end; the end is taken from the germline J gene. The V call is TRBV13-1, the J call TRBJ2-5; tentatively, D is TRBD1 (5 bases). V lost 6 bases, J lost 3 bases, and 11 bases lay in between. The CDR3 runs to 13 residues. The germline V gene has CDR1 NSHNY and CDR2 SYGAGN. The covered CDR3 bases are TGTGCCAGCAACGGCAGGGCACAAGAC. Translated, it gives CASNGRAQD. The entire CDR3 protein is CASNGRAQDTQYF.

In regard to this clone: The gene symbols are mouse symbols. Read data end 4 residues before the CDR3 end; the end is taken from the germline J gene. This chain links TRBV13-1 with TRBJ2-7; D ambiguous. The CDR3 loop spans 13 amino acids. The germline V and J ends were trimmed by 4 bases and 0 bases, with 8 bases remaining between them. From germline, CDR1 is NSHNY and CDR2 SYGAGN. The chain's CDR3 is CASSLQYSYEQYF. The CDR3 DNA, read in part, is TGTGCCAGCAGTTTGCAGTACTCCTAT.

A note on this clone: The genes are named according to mouse. Read sequence stops 4 residues before the CDR3 end, and the germline J gene provides the missing end. The gene calls are TRBV3 and TRBJ2-5, with 7 bases that match TRBD1. This CDR3 is 14 amino acids long. J lost 1 base, V lost 5 bases, and 3 bases had no gene match. The germline V gene encodes CDR1 SNHLY and CDR2 FYNGKV (reference sequence). CDR3 DNA (partial): TGTGCCAGCAGCCACACAGGGGACCAAGAC. Residues: CASSHTGDQD. The CDR3 reads in full as CASSHTGDQDTQYF.

Only a few counts were recorded for this clone. Gene names and germline refer to mouse. From the germline J gene comes the end of the CDR3, since the read stops 4 residues before it. This chain joins TRBV13-1 and TRBJ2-2, with TRBD2 identical over 7 bases. V shed 0 bases, J shed 0 bases, and the junction held 2 bases outside the gene matches. Germline V gene data show CDR1 as NSHNY and CDR2 as SYGAGN. The CDR3 runs 16 residues. The CDR3 loop is CASSDGGGSNTGQLYF. The covered CDR3 bases are TGTGCCAGCAGTGATGGGGGGGGGTCAAACACCGGG.

This clone was found a few times. The genes and germline here are from mouse. The read halts 3 residues ahead of the CDR3 end, with the missing end drawn from the germline J gene. The chain links TRBV13-1 to TRBJ1-6; 8 nucleotides align to TRBD1. TRBJ1-6 is identified as an open reading frame with a role that is uncertain. Germline CDR1 NSHNY, CDR2 SYGAGN. The trim removed 2 bases at V and 11 bases at J, leaving 3 bases unmatched. CDR3 length: 13 amino acids. CDR3 amino acids: CASSEDRGPPLYF. CDR3 bases read: TGTGCCAGCAGTGAAGACAGGGGCCCGCCC.

As concerns this clone: These gene names are mouse names. Read data end 4 residues before the CDR3 end; the end is taken from the germline J gene. V gene TRBV31 combines with J gene TRBJ2-2, with 12 bases lining up with TRBD2. J lost 2 bases, V lost 3 bases, and 1 base had no gene match. This CDR3 spans 15 amino acids. The germline V gene encodes CDR1 GKSSPN and CDR2 SITVG. The sequenced CDR3 bases are TGTGCCTGGAGGGACTGGGGGGGTAACACCGGG. Amino acids: CAWRDWGGNTG. Given in full, the CDR3 is CAWRDWGGNTGQLYF.

In regard to this clone: Gene labels here are mouse ones. The CDR3 end falls 4 residues outside the read, so it is completed with the germline J gene. The rearrangement uses TRBV1 and TRBJ1-1; 8 positions match TRBD1. Germline CDR1 is NSQYPW and CDR2 is LRSPGD (reference sequence). V was pared by 0 bases and J by 2 bases, with 5 bases of the junction left unmatched. The CDR3 has 16 amino acids. CDR3 in amino acids: CTCSADRGQGNTEVFF. Incomplete CDR3 DNA: TGCACCTGCAGTGCAGATCGTGGACAGGGCAACACA.

This clone was picked up a small number of times. Germline and genes here are mouse. The CDR3 end is not reached by the read, which stops 4 residues before it; the germline J gene fills it in. The gene calls are TRBV13-1 and TRBJ2-2, with D perhaps TRBD2 (7 bases). From germline, CDR1 is NSHNY and CDR2 SYGAGN. The V end was cut by 8 bases, the J end by 1 base, with 9 bases between. The CDR3 covers 13 residues. The CDR3 bases that were read are TGTGCCAGTGGGGGGCAAAACACCGGG. This translates into CASGGQNTG. The full-length CDR3 reads as CASGGQNTGQLYF.

On this clone itself: The genes and germline here are from mouse. The observed sequence ends 4 residues before the CDR3 terminus, with the missing tail filled in from the germline J gene. Other DNA sequences in the sample encode the same CDR3. This rearrangement joins TRBV1 to TRBJ1-1; TRBD1 aligns across 10 bases. This CDR3 has 13 amino acids. Per the germline V gene, CDR1 is NSQYPW and CDR2 is LRSPGD (reference sequence). The CDR3 here is CTCSGGQGTEVFF. CDR3 DNA (partial): TGCACCTGCAGTGGGGGACAGGGGACA.

This clone was counted at least ten times. Each gene name is a mouse one. The sequenced fragment ends 4 residues before the CDR3 boundary, so the rest is inferred from the germline J gene. The chain couples TRBV13-1 to TRBJ1-2; D is perhaps TRBD1 (6 bases). Germline CDR1 is NSHNY and CDR2 is SYGAGN. There are 15 residues in the CDR3. V was cut by 5 bases and J by 0 bases, with 14 bases left in between. CDR3 protein: CASSPPGQTNSDYTF. The CDR3 DNA, read in part, is TGTGCCAGCAGCCCTCCGGGACAAACAAACTCC.

As to this clone: Genes and germline come from the mouse. The read ends 4 residues shy of where the CDR3 ends; the end is completed using the germline J gene. The J gene is TRBJ2-3, the V gene TRBV22; the DNA was not used to check the table's D call, TRBD2. TRBV22 is annotated as a pseudogene. The CDR3 sequence is 15 residues long. The covered CDR3 bases are TGTGCCAGCAGTTGGGACTGGGGGAGTGCAGAA. Its protein is CASSWDWGSAE. The whole CDR3 region reads CASSWDWGSAETLYF.

Remarks on this clone: Gene names are the mouse ones. The read ends 4 residues before the CDR3 terminus; that terminus is restored from the germline J gene. The chain joins TRBV5 to TRBJ2-3; 7 bases align to TRBD1. The CDR3 loop spans 15 amino acids. Unmatched junction bases numbered 5, after V lost 3 bases and J lost 2 bases. Germline V CDR1 and CDR2: LGHNA, YNLKQL (reference sequence). The CDR3 loop is CASSHSGGVAETLYF. CDR3 DNA (partial): TGTGCCAGCAGCCACTCAGGGGGTGTTGCAGAA.

This clone was found a few times. Gene names denote mouse genes. From the germline J gene comes the end of the CDR3, since the read stops 4 residues before it. The chain joins TRBV19 to TRBJ2-2; D is perhaps TRBD2 (6 bases). V was shortened by 3 bases and J by 3 bases, with 15 bases between the two germline ends. From germline, CDR1 is FNHDT and CDR2 SITEND (reference sequence). CDR3 length: 16 residues. The part of the CDR3 DNA that was read is TGTGCCAGCAGTACCGCGGGGGGACGGCACACCGGG. This translates into CASSTAGGRHTG. The whole CDR3 protein reads CASSTAGGRHTGQLYF.

This clone was observed a few times. Germline and genes: mouse. The read ends 4 residues before the CDR3 terminus; that terminus is restored from the germline J gene. V is TRBV2 and J is TRBJ1-2; 9 bases align to TRBD1. The CDR3 extends over 15 amino acids. Losses at the gene ends were 4 bases for V and 0 bases for J; bases not matched to a gene: 3. Germline CDR1 LGHNA, CDR2 YSYQKL. CDR3 sequence reads: CASSLTGGANSDYTF. The covered CDR3 bases are TGTGCCAGCAGCCTTACAGGGGGCGCAAACTCC. Variable domain in full (rest from reference TRBV2 and TRBJ1-2): DPKIIQKPKYLVAVTGSEKILICEQYLGHNAMYWYRQSAKKPLEFMFSYSYQKLMDNQTASSRFQPQSSKKNHLDLQITALKPDDSATYFCASSLTGGANSDYTFGSGTRLLVI.

This clone was picked up many times. Genes and germline come from the mouse. The DNA ends 4 residues before the CDR3 does, and the rest of the CDR3 is filled in from the germline J gene. The chain carries TRBV17 and TRBJ2-3; D may be TRBD1 (5 bases). Germline V gene lookup returns CDR1 MNHDT and CDR2 YYDKIL. V lost 4 bases, J lost 3 bases, and 11 bases lay in between. The CDR3 covers 14 residues. The CDR3 loop is CASSIGREAETLYF. The sequenced CDR3 bases are TGTGCTAGCAGTATAGGCAGGGAGGCAGAA.

Remarks on this clone: Being one base from a much bigger clone, this may be a read error. Each gene name is a mouse one. The read is 4 residues too short to cover the CDR3 end, so that end is filled in from the germline J gene. The identical CDR3 is also encoded by other nucleotide sequences in the sample. The V gene is TRBV19, the J gene TRBJ2-7; the match to TRBD1 covers 9 bases. This CDR3 has 12 amino acids. Germline V gives CDR1 FNHDT, CDR2 SITEND (reference sequence). CDR3 residues: CASRGTGYEQYF. CDR3 DNA (partial): TGTGCCAGCAGGGGGACAGGGTAT.

Comments on this clone: The germline and genes are mouse ones. The read finishes 4 residues shy of the CDR3 end, and the germline J gene is used to complete it. Distinct nucleotide sequences in the sample also encode this CDR3. The V and J genes are TRBV19 and TRBJ2-2, with 7 bases identical to TRBD2. Germline values: CDR1 FNHDT, CDR2 SITEND (reference sequence). Germline trimming cut 1 base from V and 4 bases from J; bases unmatched to any gene: 1. This CDR3 is built from 14 residues. This CDR3 is CASSIMGGTGQLYF. The part of the CDR3 DNA that was read is TGTGCCAGCAGTATAATGGGGGGCACCGGG. Looking up the rest from reference TRBV19 and TRBJ2-2 gives the full variable domain: GGIITQTPKFLIGQEGQKLTLKCQQNFNHDTMYWYRQDSGKGLRLIYYSITENDLQKGDLSEGYDASREKKSSFSLTVTSAQKNEMAVFLCASSIMGGTGQLYFGEGSKLTVL.

This clone was detected a few times. The listed genes are named as in mouse. Sequencing ends 4 residues short of the CDR3 end; the germline J gene provides the rest. The V call is TRBV19, the J call TRBJ1-1; 7 bases map to TRBD1. V was clipped by 4 bases and J by 4 bases; unmatched bases: 1. The germline gives CDR1 FNHDT, CDR2 SITEND (reference sequence). CDR3 size: 12 residues. The DNA read from the CDR3 is TGTGCCAGCAGTCAGGGGGGCACA. Protein product: CASSQGGT. The CDR3 in full is CASSQGGTEVFF.